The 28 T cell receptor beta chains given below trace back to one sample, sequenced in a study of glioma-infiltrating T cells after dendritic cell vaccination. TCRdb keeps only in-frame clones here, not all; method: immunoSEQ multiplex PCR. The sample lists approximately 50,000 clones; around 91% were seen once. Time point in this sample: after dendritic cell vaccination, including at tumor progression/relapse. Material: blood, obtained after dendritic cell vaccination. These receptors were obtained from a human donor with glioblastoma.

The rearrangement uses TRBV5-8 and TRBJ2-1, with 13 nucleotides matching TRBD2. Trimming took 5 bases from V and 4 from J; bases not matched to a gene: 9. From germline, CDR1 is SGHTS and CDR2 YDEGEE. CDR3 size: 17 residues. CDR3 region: CASRQLAGGPHYNEQFF. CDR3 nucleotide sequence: TGTGCCAGCAGGCAACTAGCGGGAGGGCCACATTACAATGAGCAGTTCTTC.

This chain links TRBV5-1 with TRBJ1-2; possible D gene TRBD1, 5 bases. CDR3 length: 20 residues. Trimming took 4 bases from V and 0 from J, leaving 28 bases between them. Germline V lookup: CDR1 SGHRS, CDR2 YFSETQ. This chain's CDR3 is CASSPQSVRRQRIANYGYTF. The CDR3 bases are TGCGCCAGCAGCCCTCAGTCGGTCCGGAGACAGCGAATAGCTAACTATGGCTACACCTTC.

The CDR3 DNA sequence: TGTGCCAGCTCACGTGACAGAGTGGAAACTTTCTTT. This sequence encodes CASSRDRVETFF. This chain uses TRBV18 with TRBJ1-1, with TRBD1 as a possible D gene (5 bases). This CDR3 region has 12 residues. Deletions cut 4 bases from V and 12 bases from J, with 15 bases between. The germline V gene has CDR1 KGHSH and CDR2 LQKENI.

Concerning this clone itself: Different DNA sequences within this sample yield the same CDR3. The CDR3 is CASRREGRTGELFF. CDR3 DNA sequence: TGTGCCAGCAGGCGGGAGGGCCGTACCGGGGAGCTGTTTTTT. This chain links TRBV6-4 with TRBJ2-2; TRBD2 matches 9 bases. This CDR3 contains 14 residues. V lost 6 bases and J lost 5; bases outside the gene matches: 4. Germline V lookup: CDR1 MRHNA, CDR2 SNTAGT.

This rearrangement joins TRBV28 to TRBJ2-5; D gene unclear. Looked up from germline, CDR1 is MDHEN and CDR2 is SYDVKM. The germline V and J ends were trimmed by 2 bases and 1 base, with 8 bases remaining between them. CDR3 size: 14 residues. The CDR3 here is CASSLGVLQETQYF. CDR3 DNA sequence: TGTGCCAGCAGTTTAGGAGTGCTCCAAGAGACCCAGTACTTC.

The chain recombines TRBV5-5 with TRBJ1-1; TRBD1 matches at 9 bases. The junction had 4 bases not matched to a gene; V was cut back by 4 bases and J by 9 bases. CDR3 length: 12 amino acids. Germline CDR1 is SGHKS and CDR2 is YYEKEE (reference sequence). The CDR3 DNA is TGTGCCAGCAGCCTACAGGGGGCTAAAGCTTTCTTT. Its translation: CASSLQGAKAFF.

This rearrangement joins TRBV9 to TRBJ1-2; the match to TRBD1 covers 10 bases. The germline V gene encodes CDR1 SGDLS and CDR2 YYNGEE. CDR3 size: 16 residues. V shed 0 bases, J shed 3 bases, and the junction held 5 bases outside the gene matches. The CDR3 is CASSVAGTGADYGYTF. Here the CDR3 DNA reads TGTGCCAGCAGCGTAGCTGGGACAGGGGCTGACTATGGCTACACCTTC.

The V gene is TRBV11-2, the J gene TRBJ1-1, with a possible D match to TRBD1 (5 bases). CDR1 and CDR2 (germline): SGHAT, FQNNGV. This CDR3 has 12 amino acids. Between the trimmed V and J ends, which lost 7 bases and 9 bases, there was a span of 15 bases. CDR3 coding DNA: TGTGCCAGCACTAGCGGGGGAGTACAAGCTTTCTTT. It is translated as CASTSGGVQAFF.

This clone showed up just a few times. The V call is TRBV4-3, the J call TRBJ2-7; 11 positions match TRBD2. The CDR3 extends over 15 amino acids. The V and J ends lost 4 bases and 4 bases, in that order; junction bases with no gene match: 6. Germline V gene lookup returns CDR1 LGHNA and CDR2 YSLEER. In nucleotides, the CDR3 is TGCGCCAGCAGCCCCCTAGCGGGAGGTCTTTACGAGCAGTACTTC. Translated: CASSPLAGGLYEQYF.

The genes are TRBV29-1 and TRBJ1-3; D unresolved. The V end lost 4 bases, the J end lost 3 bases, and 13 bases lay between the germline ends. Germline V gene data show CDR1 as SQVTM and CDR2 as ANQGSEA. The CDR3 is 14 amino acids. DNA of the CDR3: TGCAGCGTTGGAGGGTCAGCAGTTGGAAACACCATATATTTT. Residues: CSVGGSAVGNTIYF.

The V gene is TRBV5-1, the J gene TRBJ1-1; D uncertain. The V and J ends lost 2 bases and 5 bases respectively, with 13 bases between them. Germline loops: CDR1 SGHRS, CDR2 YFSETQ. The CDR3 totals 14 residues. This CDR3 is CASSFAGLGTEAFF. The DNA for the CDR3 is TGCGCCAGCAGCTTCGCGGGCCTAGGTACTGAAGCTTTCTTT.

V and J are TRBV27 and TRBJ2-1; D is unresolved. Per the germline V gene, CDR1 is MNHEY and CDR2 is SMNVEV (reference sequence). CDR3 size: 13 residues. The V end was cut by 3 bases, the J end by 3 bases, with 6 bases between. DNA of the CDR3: TGTGCCAGCAGTTTGTCCTACTACAATGAGCAGTTCTTC. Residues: CASSLSYYNEQFF.

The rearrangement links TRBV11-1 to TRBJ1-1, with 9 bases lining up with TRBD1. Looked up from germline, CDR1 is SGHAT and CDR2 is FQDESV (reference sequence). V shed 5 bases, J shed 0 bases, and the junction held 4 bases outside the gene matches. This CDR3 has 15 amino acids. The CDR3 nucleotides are TGTGCCAGCAGCCGGACAGGGGCCCTGAACACTGAAGCTTTCTTT. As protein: CASSRTGALNTEAFF.

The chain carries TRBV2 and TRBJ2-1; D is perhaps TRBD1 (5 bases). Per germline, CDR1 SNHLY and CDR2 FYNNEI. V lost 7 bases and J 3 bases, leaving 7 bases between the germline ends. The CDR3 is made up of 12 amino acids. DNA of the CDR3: TGTGCCAGCACGGACAACTACAATGAGCAGTTCTTC. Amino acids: CASTDNYNEQFF.

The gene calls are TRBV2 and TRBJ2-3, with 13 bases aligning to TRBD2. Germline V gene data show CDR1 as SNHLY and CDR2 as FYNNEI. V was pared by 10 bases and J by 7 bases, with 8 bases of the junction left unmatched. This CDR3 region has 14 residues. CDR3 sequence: CATQLAGGRNTQYF. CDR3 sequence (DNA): TGTGCCACACAACTAGCGGGAGGGCGGAATACGCAGTATTTT.

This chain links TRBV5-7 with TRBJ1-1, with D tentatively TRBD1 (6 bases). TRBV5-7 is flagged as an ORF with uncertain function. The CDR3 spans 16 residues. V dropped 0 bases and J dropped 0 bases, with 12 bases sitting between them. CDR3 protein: CASSLARGSMNTEAFF. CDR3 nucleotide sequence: TGTGCCAGCAGCTTGGCCAGGGGAAGCATGAACACTGAAGCTTTCTTT.

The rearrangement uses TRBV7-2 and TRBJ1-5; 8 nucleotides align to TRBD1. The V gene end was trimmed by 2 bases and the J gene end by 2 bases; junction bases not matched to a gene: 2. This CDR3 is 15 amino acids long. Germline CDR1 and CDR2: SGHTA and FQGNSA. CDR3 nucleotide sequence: TGTGCCAGCAGCTTAAAGACAGGGGGCAATCAGCCCCAGCATTTT. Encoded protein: CASSLKTGGNQPQHF. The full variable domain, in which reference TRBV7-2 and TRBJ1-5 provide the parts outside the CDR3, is GAGVSQSPSNKVTEKGKDVELRCDPISGHTALYWYRQSLGQGLEFLIYFQGNSAPDKSGLPSDRFSAERTGGSVSTLTIQRTQQEDSAVYLCASSLKTGGNQPQHFGDGTRLSIL.

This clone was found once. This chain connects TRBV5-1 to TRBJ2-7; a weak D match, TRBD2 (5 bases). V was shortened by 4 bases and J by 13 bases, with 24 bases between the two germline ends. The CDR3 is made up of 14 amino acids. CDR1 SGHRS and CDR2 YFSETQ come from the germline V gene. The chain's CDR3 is CASSKESPGGGVYF. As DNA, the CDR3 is TGCGCCAGCAGCAAAGAAAGCCCAGGAGGAGGAGTCTACTTC.

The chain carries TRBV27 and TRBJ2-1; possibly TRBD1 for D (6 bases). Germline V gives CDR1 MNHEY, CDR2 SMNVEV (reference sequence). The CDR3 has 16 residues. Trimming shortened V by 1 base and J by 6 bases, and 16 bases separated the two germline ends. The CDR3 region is CASSLYDSLRGNEQFF. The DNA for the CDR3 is TGTGCCAGCAGTTTATACGACAGCCTCAGGGGCAATGAGCAGTTCTTC.

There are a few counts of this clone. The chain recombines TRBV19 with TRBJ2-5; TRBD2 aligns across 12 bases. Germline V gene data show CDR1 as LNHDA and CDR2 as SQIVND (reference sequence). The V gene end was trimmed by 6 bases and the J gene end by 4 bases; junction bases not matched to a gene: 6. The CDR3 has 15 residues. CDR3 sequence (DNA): TGTGCCAGTAGCCGACTAGCGGGAGATTTAGAGACCCAGTACTTC. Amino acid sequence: CASSRLAGDLETQYF.

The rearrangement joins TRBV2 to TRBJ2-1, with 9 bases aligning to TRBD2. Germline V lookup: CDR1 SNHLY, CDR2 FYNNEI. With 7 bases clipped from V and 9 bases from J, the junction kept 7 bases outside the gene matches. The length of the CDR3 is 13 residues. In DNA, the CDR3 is TGTGCCAGCAAGCTAGCGGGACCAAGTGAGCAGTTCTTC. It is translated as CASKLAGPSEQFF.

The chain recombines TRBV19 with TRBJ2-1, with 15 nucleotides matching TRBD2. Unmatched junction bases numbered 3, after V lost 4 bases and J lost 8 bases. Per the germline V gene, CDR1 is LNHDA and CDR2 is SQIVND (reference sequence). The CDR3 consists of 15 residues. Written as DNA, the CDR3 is TGTGCCAGTAGTACCGGACTAGCGGGAGGGCATGAGCAGTTCTTC. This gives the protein CASSTGLAGGHEQFF.

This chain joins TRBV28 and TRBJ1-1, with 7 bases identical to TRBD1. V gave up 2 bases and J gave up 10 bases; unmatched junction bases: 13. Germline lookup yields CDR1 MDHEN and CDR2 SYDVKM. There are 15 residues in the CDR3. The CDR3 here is CASSLRLGQAGGAFF. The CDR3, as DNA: TGTGCCAGCAGTTTAAGACTCGGACAGGCCGGCGGAGCTTTCTTT.

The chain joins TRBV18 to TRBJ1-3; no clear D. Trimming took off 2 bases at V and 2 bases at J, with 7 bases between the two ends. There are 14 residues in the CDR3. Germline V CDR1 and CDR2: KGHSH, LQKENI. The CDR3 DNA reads TGTGCCAGCTCACCAGGGGAGCCTGGAAACACCATATATTTT. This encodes CASSPGEPGNTIYF.

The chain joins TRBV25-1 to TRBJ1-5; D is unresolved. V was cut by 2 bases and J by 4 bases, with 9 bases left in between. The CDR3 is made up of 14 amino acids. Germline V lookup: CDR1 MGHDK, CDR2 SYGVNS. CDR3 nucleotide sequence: TGTGCCAGCAGTGAAGTAAGCGGGAATCAGCCCCAGCATTTT. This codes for CASSEVSGNQPQHF.

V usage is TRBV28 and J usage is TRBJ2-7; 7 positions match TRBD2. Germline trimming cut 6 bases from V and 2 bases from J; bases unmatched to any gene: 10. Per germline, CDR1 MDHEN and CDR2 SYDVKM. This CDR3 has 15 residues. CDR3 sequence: CASRRAGLSTYEQYF. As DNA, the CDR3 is TGTGCCAGCAGAAGAGCGGGATTATCTACCTACGAGCAGTACTTC.

The CDR3: CASSEWGTGTRHEQYF. The CDR3 nucleotides read TGTGCCAGCAGTGAATGGGGGACAGGGACGCGACACGAGCAGTACTTC. This chain connects TRBV25-1 to TRBJ2-7; TRBD1 matches at 9 bases. CDR1 MGHDK and CDR2 SYGVNS come from the germline V gene. CDR3 size: 16 residues. V shed 1 base, J shed 5 bases, and the junction held 9 bases outside the gene matches.

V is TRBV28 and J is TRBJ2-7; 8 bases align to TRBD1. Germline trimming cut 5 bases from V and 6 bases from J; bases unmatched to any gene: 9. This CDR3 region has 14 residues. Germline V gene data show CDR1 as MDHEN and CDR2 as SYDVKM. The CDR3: CASSLPTGVSEQYF. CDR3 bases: TGTGCCAGCAGTCTCCCGACAGGGGTAAGCGAGCAGTACTTC.